The 20 T cell receptor beta chains below all came from one sample that was sequenced in a study of T cell responses to AZD1222 COVID-19 vaccine. Clones were sequenced by immunoSEQ multiplex PCR, and TCRdb holds only the in-frame ones, with some missing. The sample includes about 140,000 clones, over 75% of them seen just once. This specimen was peripheral blood, taken on day 0 of AZD1222 vaccination. The receptors here all came from an adult in good health.

The chain combines TRBV6-2 or TRBV6-3 with TRBJ1-1; D uncertain. The V and J ends lost 7 bases and 0 bases respectively, with 18 bases between them. Per germline, CDR1 MNHEY and CDR2 SVGEGT. The CDR3 consists of 16 residues. This CDR3 reads CASTPRPIGLNTEAFF. The CDR3 region has the DNA TGTGCCAGCACCCCTCGCCCGATTGGGTTGAACACTGAAGCTTTCTTT.

The J gene is TRBJ2-7, the V gene TRBV5-1; D is possibly TRBD1 or TRBD2 (5 bases each). The CDR3 is 16 residues long. CDR1 and CDR2 (germline): SGHRS, YFSETQ. Trimming left V 1 base short and J 6 bases short, with 20 bases between. The CDR3 reads CASSLWWGNRGVEQYF. The CDR3 DNA reads as TGCGCCAGCAGCTTGTGGTGGGGGAACCGAGGGGTCGAGCAGTACTTC.

The chain joins TRBV9 to TRBJ1-2; 7 nucleotides match TRBD1. This CDR3 spans 15 amino acids. V shed 2 bases and J 4 bases; nucleotides not matched to a gene: 8. The germline V gene has CDR1 SGDLS and CDR2 YYNGEE. The CDR3 sequence is CASSVTGTSSYGYTF. The CDR3 nucleotides read TGTGCCAGCAGCGTGACAGGGACCTCGAGCTATGGCTACACCTTC.

The chain employs TRBV10-3 and TRBJ1-5, with 7 bases fitting TRBD1. CDR1 and CDR2 (germline): ENHRY, SYGVKD. Trimming cost V 2 bases and J 5 bases; bases outside gene matches: 9. CDR3 length: 16 residues. CDR3 nucleotide sequence: TGTGCCATCAGTGAGCCAAGGGGGCGCGAGGATCAGCCCCAGCATTTT. Its translation: CAISEPRGREDQPQHF.

The CDR3 DNA reads TGCAGTGCTAGTCAAGGACAGGGGGACACCGGGGAGCTGTTTTTT. It specifies CSASQGQGDTGELFF. The V call is TRBV20-1, the J call TRBJ2-2, with TRBD1 identical over 10 bases. The CDR3 spans 15 residues. J gave up 3 bases and V 3 bases, and 4 bases lay outside the gene matches. CDR1 is DFQATT and CDR2 is SNEGSKA in the germline V gene (reference sequence).

In this sample, this clone turned up once. This sequence joins TRBV11-2 and TRBJ2-1; D possibly corresponds to TRBD2 (5 bases). CDR1 and CDR2 (germline): SGHAT, FQNNGV. The CDR3 is 15 residues long. V was pared by 4 bases and J by 9 bases, with 19 bases between. The CDR3 DNA is TGTGCCAGCAGCTCACAGCGGACGGTGACAAGTGAGCAGTTCTTC. As protein: CASSSQRTVTSEQFF.

This chain connects TRBV29-1 to TRBJ1-3, with D unclear. The CDR3 spans 11 residues. The germline CDR1 and CDR2 sequences are SQVTM and ANQGSEA. Deletions cut 4 bases from V and 4 bases from J, with 5 bases between. Written as DNA, the CDR3 is TGCAGCGTTGGTTGGGGAAACACCATATATTTT. It specifies CSVGWGNTIYF.

The CDR3 loop is CATSEGLSLYNEQFF. Here the CDR3 DNA reads TGTGCCACATCTGAGGGACTATCTCTGTACAATGAGCAGTTCTTC. V is TRBV6-5 and J is TRBJ2-1; 7 nucleotides match TRBD2. J gave up 4 bases and V 10 bases, and 13 bases lay outside the gene matches. There are 15 residues in the CDR3. In germline, CDR1 is MNHEY, CDR2 SVGAGI.

The gene calls are TRBV6-6 and TRBJ2-7, with TRBD2 as a possible D gene (5 bases). Germline CDR1 reads MNHNY; CDR2 reads SVGAGI (reference sequence). The CDR3 sequence is 12 residues long. Trimming cost V 0 bases and J 9 bases, with 9 bases left between them. Written as DNA, the CDR3 is TGTGCCAGCAGTTACTCGGACTCCGCGCAGTACTTC. It is translated as CASSYSDSAQYF.

The chain has TRBV28 and TRBJ1-2; 9 bases map to TRBD1. The CDR3 runs to 13 residues. Germline loops: CDR1 MDHEN, CDR2 SYDVKM. After removal of 6 bases from V and 5 bases from J, the junction contained 4 bases not matched to a gene. The chain's CDR3 is CASRTGTGYGYTF. The DNA for the CDR3 is TGTGCCAGCAGAACCGGGACAGGGTATGGCTACACCTTC.

The chain combines TRBV18 with TRBJ2-1; 7 bases match TRBD2. The length of the CDR3 is 18 residues. The V gene's germline CDR1 is KGHSH and CDR2 LQKENI. With 4 bases clipped from V and 0 bases from J, the junction kept 12 bases outside the gene matches. The CDR3, as DNA: TGTGCCAGCTCACAACGGGTACTAGCGACTCGCTCCTACAATGAGCAGTTCTTC. It translates to CASSQRVLATRSYNEQFF.

The chain has TRBV4-1 and TRBJ2-1; 8 bases agree with TRBD2. V trimming: 4 bases; J trimming: 7 bases; junction bases outside the gene matches: 9. This CDR3 contains 15 residues. Per germline, CDR1 MGHRA and CDR2 YSYEKL. In nucleotides, the CDR3 is TGCGCCAGCAGCCCCGCACCAGCTAGCGGGAATGAGCAGTTCTTC. As protein: CASSPAPASGNEQFF.

This chain's CDR3 is CASSTGLDRGNTEAFF. CDR3 DNA sequence: TGTGCCAGTAGTACTGGCCTAGACAGAGGCAACACTGAAGCTTTCTTT. The rearrangement joins TRBV19 to TRBJ1-1, with TRBD1 as a possible D gene (5 bases). Germline CDR1 reads LNHDA; CDR2 reads SQIVND (reference sequence). The CDR3 extends over 16 amino acids. Trimming took 4 bases from V and 2 from J, leaving 17 bases between them.

This chain uses TRBV5-6 with TRBJ2-6, with D maybe TRBD1 (6 bases). The CDR3 consists of 13 residues. The germline V and J ends were trimmed by 4 bases and 8 bases, with 10 bases remaining between them. Germline lookup yields CDR1 SGHDT and CDR2 YYEEEE. CDR3: CASSRQGTNVLTF. CDR3 nucleotides: TGTGCCAGCAGCCGGCAGGGGACCAACGTCCTGACTTTC. Full variable domain (remainder filled in from reference TRBV5-6 and TRBJ2-6): DAGVTQSPTHLIKTRGQQVTLRCSPKSGHDTVSWYQQALGQGPQFIFQYYEEEERQRGNFPDRFSGHQFPNYSSELNVNALLLGDSALYLCASSRQGTNVLTFGAGSRLTVL.

V gene TRBV7-3 combines with J gene TRBJ2-1; weak D call: TRBD2 (5 bases). Germline V gives CDR1 SGHTA, CDR2 FQGTGA. The V and J ends lost 5 bases and 4 bases respectively, with 9 bases between them. The CDR3 is 13 amino acids. The DNA of the CDR3 is TGTGCCAGCAGCCTACTAGGGTACAATGAGCAGTTCTTC. Translating it yields CASSLLGYNEQFF.

This chain connects TRBV11-2 to TRBJ2-6; D unresolved. CDR1 is SGHAT and CDR2 is FQNNGV in the germline V gene. The V gene lost 4 bases and the J gene lost 1 base, with 8 bases spanning the gap. This CDR3 has 15 amino acids. The CDR3 DNA follows: TGTGCCAGCAGCTCAACGGGTTCTGGGGCCAACGTCCTGACTTTC. Translation: CASSSTGSGANVLTF.

V is TRBV2 and J is TRBJ1-6, with D hard to call. This CDR3 region has 13 residues. Germline V CDR1 and CDR2: SNHLY, FYNNEI. V was clipped by 8 bases and J by 9 bases, with 14 bases between them. The CDR3 region is CASSTLDRSPLHF. The CDR3, as DNA: TGTGCCAGCTCGACACTAGACCGTTCACCCCTCCACTTT.

The V gene is TRBV7-2, the J gene TRBJ2-1; weak D call: TRBD2 (6 bases). The ends were cut back, 4 bases at V and 9 bases at J, with 16 bases in the middle. The CDR3 is 14 amino acids. Per the germline V gene, CDR1 is SGHTA and CDR2 is FQGNSA. The chain's CDR3 is CASSSPGGPTEQFF. The CDR3 DNA sequence: TGTGCCAGCAGCTCCCCCGGAGGGCCGACTGAGCAGTTCTTC.

This clone was recorded only once. The chain recombines TRBV4-1 with TRBJ1-4; D unclear. V shed 2 bases and J shed 2 bases, with 15 bases lying between them. Looked up from germline, CDR1 is MGHRA and CDR2 is YSYEKL. The CDR3 contains 17 residues. Here the CDR3 reads CASSQQDRVYTNEKLFF. CDR3 DNA: TGCGCCAGCAGCCAACAAGACCGGGTTTATACTAATGAAAAACTGTTTTTT.

This chain joins TRBV7-2 and TRBJ2-3; D not certain. From germline, CDR1 is SGHTA and CDR2 FQGNSA. The CDR3 runs 15 residues. Trimming took 2 bases from V and 6 from J, leaving 15 bases between them. Written as DNA, the CDR3 is TGTGCCAGCAGCTTATCGACGGCAGTTTGGGATACGCAGTATTTT. Amino acid sequence: CASSLSTAVWDTQYF.